The 17 T cell receptor beta chains in this list originate from one sample, sequenced in a study of T cell responses to AZD1222 COVID-19 vaccine. Generated by immunoSEQ multiplex PCR, the TCRdb table keeps only in-frame clones and is missing some. There are approximately 190,000 clones in the sample; approximately 93% occur only once, and roughly 1% lies in the top ten. The material was peripheral blood, obtained 28 days after the second AZD1222 dose. These receptors were taken from an adult who received the AZD1222 COVID-19 vaccine.

CDR3 sequence reads: CASSLVTNWGTEAFF. CDR3 nucleotides: TGTGCCAGCAGCTTAGTAACTAATTGGGGGACTGAAGCTTTCTTT. The V call is TRBV7-8, the J call TRBJ1-1, with a weak D call TRBD1 (5 bases). Germline V gives CDR1 SGHVS, CDR2 FQNEAQ. V was trimmed by 1 base and J by 5 bases, leaving 14 bases between them. The CDR3 sequence is 15 residues long.

This rearrangement joins TRBV30 to TRBJ2-7; D may correspond to TRBD1 or TRBD2 (5 bases each). Deletions cut 8 bases from V and 0 bases from J, with 17 bases between. The CDR3 runs to 14 residues. Germline assignment: CDR1 GTSNPN and CDR2 SVGIG (reference sequence). CDR3 nucleotide sequence: TGTGCCGGTACCGGGACGGGAAGCTCCTACGAGCAGTACTTC. It translates to CAGTGTGSSYEQYF.

The chain links TRBV5-1 to TRBJ2-1; 8 nucleotides align to TRBD2. The trim removed 4 bases at V and 2 bases at J, leaving 11 bases unmatched. CDR1 is SGHRS and CDR2 is YFSETQ in the germline V gene. CDR3 length: 17 residues. CDR3 sequence: CASSPTNRAGAYNEQFF. CDR3 sequence (DNA): TGCGCCAGCAGCCCAACGAATCGAGCGGGGGCCTACAATGAGCAGTTCTTC.

The rearrangement uses TRBV19 and TRBJ1-2; D not resolved. This CDR3 region has 14 residues. Trimming cost V 7 bases and J 1 base, with 13 bases left between them. The V gene's germline CDR1 is LNHDA and CDR2 SQIVND (reference sequence). Here the CDR3 DNA reads TGTGCCAGTACCGGGCCGGGATTTAACTATGGCTACACCTTC. This gives the protein CASTGPGFNYGYTF.

The genes are TRBV12-3 or TRBV12-4 and TRBJ2-7; 10 bases line up with TRBD1. With V trimmed by 3 bases and J by 6 bases, 2 bases remained unmatched. There are 13 residues in the CDR3. The CDR3 loop is CASSFRDRGEQYF. The CDR3 coding sequence is TGTGCCAGCAGTTTTAGGGACAGGGGCGAGCAGTACTTC.

This chain joins TRBV28 and TRBJ1-1; D not resolved. V dropped 5 bases and J dropped 5 bases, with 6 bases sitting between them. This CDR3 region has 11 residues. Germline V gene sequence: CDR1 MDHEN, CDR2 SYDVKM. The CDR3 nucleotides are TGTGCCAGCAGTCACCAAACTGAAGCTTTCTTT. Protein product: CASSHQTEAFF.

This sequence joins TRBV7-8 and TRBJ2-3; 9 nucleotides align to TRBD1. Germline CDR1 reads SGHVS; CDR2 reads FQNEAQ. V was pared by 4 bases and J by 10 bases, with 3 bases of the junction left unmatched. This CDR3 is 12 amino acids long. CDR3 DNA: TGTGCCAGCAGCTCCCGGGACAGGGCGCAGTATTTT. Amino acids: CASSSRDRAQYF.

The CDR3 sequence: CASSQGSDRLTYEQYF. CDR3 nucleotides: TGCGCCAGCAGCCAAGGCTCGGACAGGTTGACCTACGAGCAGTACTTC. The V gene is TRBV4-1, the J gene TRBJ2-7; 7 nucleotides line up with TRBD1. Per germline, CDR1 MGHRA and CDR2 YSYEKL. CDR3 length: 16 residues. The ends lost 1 base at V and 2 bases at J; junction bases unmatched: 8.

The CDR3 here is CASSLKLFNEQFF. For the CDR3, the DNA is TGTGCCAGCAGCTTAAAACTCTTCAATGAGCAGTTCTTC. The genes are TRBV7-3 and TRBJ2-1; D remains unclear. CDR1 is SGHTA, CDR2 FQGTGA, per germline. The CDR3 is 13 residues long. V lost 1 base to trimming and J lost 6 bases, with 7 bases between them.

The chain has TRBV7-9 and TRBJ2-2, with TRBD1 matching 8 bases. Losses at the gene ends were 2 bases for V and 6 bases for J; bases not matched to a gene: 5. Germline CDR1 reads SEHNR; CDR2 reads FQNEAQ (reference sequence). CDR3 length: 15 amino acids. The CDR3 coding sequence is TGTGCCAGCAGCTTATTGGGGACAGGCCCCGGGGAGCTGTTTTTT. Translating it yields CASSLLGTGPGELFF.

This clone was observed a handful of times. The V and J genes are TRBV6-5 and TRBJ1-3; no reliable D call. Trimming removed 6 bases at V and 3 bases at J, with 9 bases between. This CDR3 region has 13 residues. CDR1 is MNHEY, CDR2 SVGAGI, per germline. The CDR3 DNA sequence: TGTGCCAGCAGGGTCAGAAATGGAAACACCATATATTTT. Translated: CASRVRNGNTIYF.

J is TRBJ1-2 and V is TRBV29-1, with 8 positions matching TRBD1. This CDR3 is 15 amino acids long. Germline CDR1 reads SQVTM; CDR2 reads ANQGSEA. V lost 1 base to trimming and J lost 2 bases; unmatched junction nucleotides: 6. The CDR3 DNA reads as TGCAGCGTTGAAGGACAGGGGACACACAACTATGGCTACACCTTC. It yields the protein CSVEGQGTHNYGYTF.

This clone was detected only once. The chain recombines TRBV28 with TRBJ2-7; TRBD2 agrees at 8 bases. This CDR3 has 15 amino acids. Germline loops: CDR1 MDHEN, CDR2 SYDVKM. Germline trimming cut 4 bases from V and 6 bases from J; bases unmatched to any gene: 11. The CDR3 DNA is TGTGCCAGCAGTTCCCCGGGGGGGGTGAGGAGCGAGCAGTACTTC. This translates into CASSSPGGVRSEQYF.

The chain employs TRBV6-1 and TRBJ1-4; TRBD1 matches 9 bases. V shed 2 bases, J shed 7 bases, and the junction held 5 bases outside the gene matches. This CDR3 region has 15 residues. Germline V lookup: CDR1 MNHNS, CDR2 SASEGT. Here the CDR3 DNA reads TGTGCCAGCAGTGAAACGACAGGGGGGCTTGAAAAACTGTTTTTT. It is translated as CASSETTGGLEKLFF.

This clone was seen a single time. The rearrangement links TRBV18 to TRBJ1-4; D gene unclear. Trimming took 3 bases from V and 5 from J, leaving 10 bases between them. Germline V lookup: CDR1 KGHSH, CDR2 LQKENI. The CDR3 loop spans 14 amino acids. The CDR3: CASSPRQRNEKLFF. CDR3 DNA: TGTGCCAGCTCACCCAGGCAGAGAAATGAAAAACTGTTTTTT.

The chain combines TRBV11-3 with TRBJ2-2; D ambiguous. The CDR3 has 12 residues. Trimming removed 5 bases at V and 3 bases at J, with 4 bases between. The germline V gene encodes CDR1 SGHNT and CDR2 YENEEA. The CDR3 here is CASSPHTGELFF. DNA for the CDR3: TGTGCCAGCAGCCCTCACACCGGGGAGCTGTTTTTT.

The gene calls are TRBV28 and TRBJ1-5; 8 bases are shared with TRBD1. The CDR3 sequence is 15 residues long. V was clipped by 4 bases and J by 3 bases; unmatched bases: 5. Germline CDR1 MDHEN, CDR2 SYDVKM. This CDR3 reads CASSSTGGDNQPQHF. The CDR3 DNA is TGTGCCAGCAGTTCAACAGGGGGTGACAATCAGCCCCAGCATTTT.